These 8 T cell receptor beta chains were sequenced from one sample in a study of vaccination and CD4 T cells after COVID-19 (dated by TCRdb to between 2020 and 2023). Library preparation used PCR. The run used an Illumina iSeq 100. DNA from cultured CD4+ T cells underwent TCR sequencing with the Oncomine TCR Beta short-read assay at the Johns Hopkins FTIC core. The public sequencing data were trimmed at Q25 with fastp and processed into clonotypes with MiXCR by TCRdb, which kept only in-frame beta chains. Entries are consolidated by CDR3 protein sequence, retaining the most common genes and DNA. The sample records 2,500 to 3,500 distinct CDR3 sequences, approximately 39% of which are singletons. The ten largest account for roughly 70% of the sample. The treatment or condition label corresponds to: roughly ten-day PBMC culture with coronavirus spike peptide pools or control peptides (ViraFEST assay). CD4+ T cells from unexposed donors were collected before the COVID-19 pandemic (2011-2018).

These TCRs' antigens remain unknown. Sequenced material: CD4+ T cells from blood, cultured in vitro. Every receptor here comes from a human donor in good health.

The chain links TRBV6-1 to TRBJ2-3, with 8 bases that match TRBD1. Looked up from germline, CDR1 is MNHNS and CDR2 is SASEGT. This CDR3 is built from 16 residues. After removal of 6 bases from V and 4 bases from J, the junction contained 12 bases not matched to a gene. The CDR3 DNA sequence: TGTGCCAGCAGCCGACAGGGGAAGAGCGAGGCAGATACGCAGTATTTT. Translating gives CASSRQGKSEADTQYF.

This clonotype was seen only a few times. The J gene is TRBJ2-3, the V gene TRBV20-1; D is perhaps TRBD2 (5 bases). Germline CDR1 and CDR2: DFQATT and SNEGSKA (reference sequence). V was trimmed by 5 bases and J by 8 bases, leaving 14 bases between them. The CDR3 is 12 amino acids. As DNA, the CDR3 is TGCAGTGCTCGTACCCACGAGGGTACGCAGTATTTT. It codes for CSARTHEGTQYF.

The chain employs TRBV2 and TRBJ2-7, with D unclear. Trimming pared 4 bases from V and 3 bases from J, leaving 4 bases between. Germline-derived CDR1 and CDR2 are SNHLY and FYNNEI. The CDR3 has 11 residues. Here the CDR3 reads CASSVRYEQYF. CDR3 DNA: TGTGCCAGCAGTGTTCGCTACGAGCAGTACTTC.

This clonotype was observed a handful of times. V gene TRBV25-1 combines with J gene TRBJ1-5; perhaps TRBD1 as D (5 bases). CDR3 length: 14 amino acids. Germline V gene lookup returns CDR1 MGHDK and CDR2 SYGVNS. V dropped 10 bases and J dropped 4 bases, with 17 bases sitting between them. The CDR3 DNA is TGTGCCAACCCTCGACAGCCCCCTAATCAGCCCCAGCATTTT. Translating it yields CANPRQPPNQPQHF.

This chain links TRBV19 with TRBJ2-3, with D hard to call. The ends were cut back, 7 bases at V and 0 bases at J, with 11 bases in the middle. The CDR3 runs to 14 residues. Germline CDR1 reads LNHDA; CDR2 reads SQIVND (reference sequence). CDR3: CASTPTSSTDTQYF. The CDR3 DNA reads as TGTGCCAGTACCCCTACCTCTAGCACAGATACGCAGTATTTT.

In this sample, this clonotype turned up a few times. This sequence joins TRBV7-3 and TRBJ1-5; D remains unclear. Trimming stripped 4 bases from V and 6 bases from J, with 10 bases between. CDR1 is SGHTA and CDR2 is FQGTGA in the germline V gene. The CDR3 contains 13 residues. CDR3 protein: CASSSDPGQPQHF. The CDR3 DNA is TGTGCCAGCAGCTCCGACCCTGGTCAGCCCCAGCATTTT.

This clonotype was found a few times. CDR3 amino acids: CASSLGGSTAPQHF. CDR3 coding DNA: TGTGCCAGCAGCTTAGGAGGCTCGACGGCGCCCCAGCATTTT. The genes are TRBV7-2 and TRBJ1-5, with no clear D. Germline values: CDR1 SGHTA, CDR2 FQGNSA. This CDR3 comprises 14 residues. Trimming took 1 base from V and 9 from J, leaving 13 bases between them.

The chain has TRBV4-2 and TRBJ2-5; the D gene could be TRBD1 or TRBD2 (5 bases each). The V gene lost 3 bases and the J gene lost 2 bases, with 13 bases spanning the gap. The CDR3 consists of 15 residues. Germline-derived CDR1 and CDR2 are LGHNA and YNFKEQ. This chain's CDR3 is CASSHSLGPQETQYF. The CDR3 DNA reads TGTGCCAGCAGCCATTCCTTGGGACCACAAGAGACCCAGTACTTC.